Shown below are 29 T cell receptor beta chains from a single sample sequenced in a study of blood T cell repertoires in COVID-19. Clones were read by immunoSEQ multiplex PCR, and TCRdb kept only the in-frame ones, dropping some. The sample lists over 130,000 clones; roughly 76% were seen once. Sample: peripheral blood. The source is a woman aged 45-59 years with active or convalescent COVID-19.

The V gene is TRBV30, the J gene TRBJ1-4; perhaps TRBD1 as D (5 bases). With 4 bases removed from V and 5 bases from J, the gap between germline ends came to 11 bases. Germline V CDR1 and CDR2: GTSNPN, SVGIG (reference sequence). CDR3 length: 13 residues. The CDR3: CAWNRIPNEKLFF. CDR3 DNA sequence: TGTGCCTGGAACAGGATTCCCAATGAAAAACTGTTTTTT.

The gene calls are TRBV3-1 (or the pseudogene TRBV3-2) and TRBJ2-1; weak D call: TRBD2 (6 bases). This CDR3 spans 15 amino acids. Trimming shortened V by 1 base and J by 1 base, and 8 bases separated the two germline ends. The germline V gene has CDR1 LGHDT and CDR2 YNNKEL (reference sequence). Here the CDR3 reads CASSQGSGSYNEQFF. CDR3 in DNA: TGTGCCAGCAGCCAAGGGAGCGGGTCCTACAATGAGCAGTTCTTC.

The chain joins TRBV24-1 to TRBJ2-3, with D perhaps TRBD2 (6 bases). CDR1 KGHDR and CDR2 SFDVKD come from the germline V gene. Between the trimmed V and J ends, which lost 6 bases and 0 bases, there was a span of 9 bases. CDR3 size: 14 residues. The CDR3 coding sequence is TGTGCCACCAGTCTGCGGGGCAGCACAGATACGCAGTATTTT. Its protein product is CATSLRGSTDTQYF.

The gene calls are TRBV5-1 and TRBJ1-1; a possible D gene is TRBD1 (5 bases). Germline V gene lookup returns CDR1 SGHRS and CDR2 YFSETQ. The CDR3 totals 12 residues. V was cut by 4 bases and J by 8 bases, with 12 bases left in between. This chain's CDR3 is CASSPNGAEAFF. CDR3 coding DNA: TGCGCCAGCAGCCCTAATGGGGCGGAAGCTTTCTTT.

This chain uses TRBV7-8 with TRBJ2-2; 7 bases align to TRBD1. Per germline, CDR1 SGHVS and CDR2 FQNEAQ. Trimming took 2 bases from V and 4 from J; bases not matched to a gene: 4. The CDR3 runs to 15 residues. In DNA form, the CDR3 reads TGTGCCAGCAGCTTATGGGCAGGGGGCACCGGGGAGCTGTTTTTT. Translated: CASSLWAGGTGELFF.

The chain links TRBV2 to TRBJ2-3; 8 bases are a match to TRBD1. Germline assignment: CDR1 SNHLY and CDR2 FYNNEI. J gave up 5 bases and V 10 bases, and 11 bases lay outside the gene matches. CDR3 length: 14 residues. The CDR3 DNA is TGTGCCACCCAAGGACAGGGTGTTGGAGATACGCAGTATTTT. It yields the protein CATQGQGVGDTQYF.

The chain carries TRBV5-1 and TRBJ2-1, with TRBD2 identical over 16 bases. Unmatched junction bases numbered 10, after V lost 3 bases and J lost 7 bases. CDR1 is SGHRS, CDR2 YFSETQ, per germline. There are 18 residues in the CDR3. The DNA of the CDR3 is TGCGCCAGCAGCTCACCGGGACTAGCGGGAGGGCCTGTGAATGAGCAGTTCTTC. Translating it yields CASSSPGLAGGPVNEQFF.

The chain carries TRBV5-1 and TRBJ1-4; TRBD1 agrees at 7 bases. V lost 5 bases, J lost 8 bases, and 9 bases stayed unmatched. This CDR3 comprises 14 residues. CDR1 is SGHRS, CDR2 YFSETQ, per germline. DNA of the CDR3: TGCGCCAGCAGGCTTGGGACAGCTCAGGAAAAACTGTTTTTT. Its translation: CASRLGTAQEKLFF. Full variable domain (rest looked up from reference TRBV5-1 and TRBJ1-4): KAGVTQTPRYLIKTRGQQVTLSCSPISGHRSVSWYQQTPGQGLQFLFEYFSETQRNKGNFPGRFSGRQFSNSRSEMNVSTLELGDSALYLCASRLGTAQEKLFFGSGTQLSVL.

The chain is built from TRBV7-2 and TRBJ2-7; 7 bases are a match to TRBD2. This CDR3 region has 14 residues. Germline assignment: CDR1 SGHTA and CDR2 FQGNSA. With 5 bases clipped from V and 2 bases from J, the junction kept 6 bases outside the gene matches. CDR3 residues: CASSKGLMTYEQYF. The CDR3 bases are TGTGCCAGCAGCAAGGGACTAATGACCTACGAGCAGTACTTC.

The V gene is TRBV7-9, the J gene TRBJ2-2, with a tentative D call TRBD1 (6 bases). Per germline, CDR1 SEHNR and CDR2 FQNEAQ (reference sequence). CDR3 length equals 10 residues. The CDR3 nucleotides are TGTGCTTCAGGGGCCGGGGAGCTGTTTTTT. Encoded protein: CASGAGELFF. Together with reference TRBV7-9 and TRBJ2-2, the CDR3 gives the full variable domain: DTGVSQNPRHKITKRGQNVTFRCDPISEHNRLYWYRQTLGQGPEFLTYFQNEAQLEKSRLLSDRFSAERPKGSFSTLEIQRTEQGDSAMYLCASGAGELFFGEGSRLTVL.

The chain combines TRBV5-4 with TRBJ2-3, with 11 bases aligning to TRBD2. The CDR3 is made up of 17 amino acids. V shed 2 bases and J 3 bases; nucleotides not matched to a gene: 8. CDR1 is SGHNT, CDR2 YYREEE, per germline (reference sequence). CDR3 in DNA: TGTGCCAGCAGCTTAAAGCTAGCGGGGGGTTTGACAGATACGCAGTATTTT. Its protein product is CASSLKLAGGLTDTQYF.

V usage is TRBV29-1 and J usage is TRBJ1-5; 7 bases agree with TRBD1. V lost 4 bases, J lost 7 bases, and 7 bases stayed unmatched. Germline CDR1 is SQVTM and CDR2 is ANQGSEA. CDR3 length: 13 residues. CDR3 residues: CSVADGRGQPQHF. In DNA form, the CDR3 reads TGCAGCGTTGCGGACGGCAGGGGGCAGCCCCAGCATTTT.

V and J are TRBV7-2 and TRBJ2-1; D perhaps matches TRBD1 (6 bases). Germline-derived CDR1 and CDR2 are SGHTA and FQGNSA. The CDR3 covers 15 residues. V lost 5 bases and J lost 0, with 11 bases in between. The CDR3 spells CASSPRGSSYNEQFF. The CDR3 region has the DNA TGTGCCAGCAGCCCAAGGGGGAGCTCCTACAATGAGCAGTTCTTC.

The chain uses TRBV7-9 and TRBJ2-7; possible D gene TRBD2, 5 bases. Per germline, CDR1 SEHNR and CDR2 FQNEAQ (reference sequence). The CDR3 sequence is 14 residues long. The V gene lost 8 bases and the J gene lost 3 bases, with 17 bases spanning the gap. CDR3: CASRWGAEDYEQYF. CDR3 nucleotide sequence: TGTGCCAGCCGATGGGGAGCGGAGGACTACGAGCAGTACTTC.

This chain connects TRBV30 to TRBJ1-5, with D unclear. The germline V gene encodes CDR1 GTSNPN and CDR2 SVGIG (reference sequence). The V and J ends lost 5 bases and 1 base respectively, with 6 bases between them. This CDR3 is 12 amino acids long. CDR3 bases: TGTGCCTGGGGTCTCAGCAATCAGCCCCAGCATTTT. Translation gives CAWGLSNQPQHF. Full variable domain (rest looked up from reference TRBV30 and TRBJ1-5): SQTIHQWPATLVQPVGSPLSLECTVEGTSNPNLYWYRQAAGRGLQLLFYSVGIGQISSEVPQNLSASRPQDRQFILSSKKLLLSDSGFYLCAWGLSNQPQHFGDGTRLSIL.

The chain links TRBV11-2 to TRBJ1-1; 9 nucleotides agree with TRBD1. Germline V CDR1 and CDR2: SGHAT, FQNNGV. Trimming at V came to 1 base and at J to 1 base, leaving 4 bases not matched to a gene. The CDR3 has 16 amino acids. The CDR3 DNA reads as TGTGCCAGCAGCTTAGGAGGGACAGGGAGGAACACTGAAGCTTTCTTT. Translated: CASSLGGTGRNTEAFF.

The J gene is TRBJ1-3, the V gene TRBV7-6; a weak D match, TRBD1 (5 bases). This CDR3 has 14 amino acids. The V gene's germline CDR1 is SGHVS and CDR2 FNYEAQ. V was clipped by 1 base and J by 2 bases, with 6 bases between them. CDR3: CASSLGQPGNTIYF. The CDR3 DNA is TGTGCCAGCAGCTTAGGACAGCCTGGAAACACCATATATTTT.

The CDR3 loop reads CSVPRTLAAREQYF. CDR3 bases: TGCAGCGTTCCCCGTACTCTAGCGGCGAGGGAGCAGTACTTC. The chain joins TRBV29-1 to TRBJ2-7; TRBD2 agrees at 7 bases. The CDR3 sequence is 14 residues long. Germline V gene data show CDR1 as SQVTM and CDR2 as ANQGSEA. With V trimmed by 5 bases and J by 7 bases, 14 bases remained unmatched.

V and J are TRBV29-1 and TRBJ1-2, with D perhaps TRBD1 (6 bases). The CDR3 runs 12 residues. Trimming removed 4 bases at V and 7 bases at J, with 13 bases between. Per germline, CDR1 SQVTM and CDR2 ANQGSEA. The CDR3 nucleotides read TGCAGCGTTGGGCAGGGGAATCGTGGCTACACCTTC. This encodes CSVGQGNRGYTF. The whole variable domain, remainder taken from reference TRBV29-1 and TRBJ1-2, is SAVISQKPSRDICQRGTSLTIQCQVDSQVTMMFWYRQQPGQSLTLIATANQGSEATYESGFVIDKFPISRPNLTFSTLTVSNMSPEDSSIYLCSVGQGNRGYTFGSGTRLTVV.

The chain links TRBV28 to TRBJ1-5, with D unresolved. The CDR3 extends over 13 amino acids. Trimming cost V 3 bases and J 15 bases, with 18 bases left between them. Germline values: CDR1 MDHEN, CDR2 SYDVKM. CDR3: CASSFPSGPPMHF. DNA of the CDR3: TGTGCCAGCAGTTTCCCCTCCGGTCCCCCCATGCATTTT.

The V gene is TRBV7-9, the J gene TRBJ2-5; possibly TRBD2 for D (7 bases). CDR1 is SEHNR and CDR2 is FQNEAQ in the germline V gene (reference sequence). V was shortened by 3 bases and J by 5 bases, with 16 bases between the two germline ends. This CDR3 is built from 15 residues. CDR3 bases: TGTGCCAGCAGCTTCGGGGACTACGACAGGGAGACCCAGTACTTC. Translating it yields CASSFGDYDRETQYF.

J is TRBJ2-3 and V is TRBV30, with 12 positions matching TRBD2. The CDR3 covers 14 residues. The V and J ends lost 4 bases and 14 bases, in that order; junction bases with no gene match: 13. Germline CDR1 reads GTSNPN; CDR2 reads SVGIG (reference sequence). In DNA, the CDR3 is TGTGCCTGGATTCCGGGACTAGCGGGCCAAGTGTGGTATTTT. It is translated as CAWIPGLAGQVWYF.

V gene TRBV7-2 combines with J gene TRBJ1-6; 7 positions agree with TRBD1. The CDR3 runs 15 residues. Trimming took 2 bases from V and 7 from J; bases not matched to a gene: 5. Germline CDR1 reads SGHTA; CDR2 reads FQGNSA. The CDR3 DNA reads as TGTGCCAGCAGCTTACGTACAGGGGAAAATTCACCCCTCCACTTT. It specifies CASSLRTGENSPLHF.

The rearrangement uses TRBV7-9 and TRBJ1-4; 7 nucleotides align to TRBD1. Germline CDR1 SEHNR, CDR2 FQNEAQ (reference sequence). V shed 5 bases, J shed 14 bases, and the junction held 14 bases outside the gene matches. The CDR3 sequence is 14 residues long. CDR3 loop: CASSPRQGVRRLFF. The DNA for the CDR3 is TGTGCCAGCAGCCCTCGGCAGGGGGTGAGGCGGCTGTTTTTT.

The V and J genes are TRBV2 and TRBJ2-6; D might be TRBD1 (5 bases). The CDR3 extends over 14 amino acids. V was clipped by 8 bases and J by 2 bases, with 10 bases between them. The germline CDR1 and CDR2 sequences are SNHLY and FYNNEI. This CDR3 reads CASGAGTGANVLTF. CDR3 in DNA: TGTGCCAGCGGGGCAGGGACTGGGGCCAACGTCCTGACTTTC.

Only a few counts were recorded for this clone. Here the CDR3 DNA reads TGTGCCATCAGTGAGTCCGAGGGAGGGCAGTACTTC. Translation: CAISESEGGQYF. V gene TRBV10-3 combines with J gene TRBJ2-7; the D gene is possibly TRBD2 (6 bases). V was clipped by 0 bases and J by 9 bases, with 9 bases between them. This CDR3 spans 12 amino acids. The germline V gene encodes CDR1 ENHRY and CDR2 SYGVKD.

This clone was picked up a small number of times. V gene TRBV5-4 combines with J gene TRBJ2-3; TRBD1 agrees at 9 bases. This CDR3 spans 16 amino acids. Germline-derived CDR1 and CDR2 are SGHNT and YYREEE (reference sequence). V gave up 4 bases and J gave up 0 bases; unmatched junction bases: 6. The CDR3 reads CASSVWGQGSTDTQYF. In DNA, the CDR3 is TGTGCCAGCAGCGTATGGGGACAGGGTAGCACAGATACGCAGTATTTT.

This chain joins TRBV7-2 and TRBJ1-3; D remains unclear. CDR1 is SGHTA, CDR2 FQGNSA, per germline. Deletions cut 3 bases from V and 8 bases from J, with 8 bases between. The CDR3 spans 12 residues. CDR3 nucleotides: TGTGCCAGCAGCTTGCGGGGAGACACCATATATTTT. Its translation: CASSLRGDTIYF.

The gene calls are TRBV18 and TRBJ1-1; D is uncertain. The V end lost 2 bases, the J end lost 4 bases, and 5 bases lay between the germline ends. The CDR3 has 12 amino acids. CDR1 is KGHSH and CDR2 is LQKENI in the germline V gene. The CDR3 region is CASSPGSTEAFF. The CDR3 bases are TGTGCCAGCTCACCAGGGAGCACTGAAGCTTTCTTT.